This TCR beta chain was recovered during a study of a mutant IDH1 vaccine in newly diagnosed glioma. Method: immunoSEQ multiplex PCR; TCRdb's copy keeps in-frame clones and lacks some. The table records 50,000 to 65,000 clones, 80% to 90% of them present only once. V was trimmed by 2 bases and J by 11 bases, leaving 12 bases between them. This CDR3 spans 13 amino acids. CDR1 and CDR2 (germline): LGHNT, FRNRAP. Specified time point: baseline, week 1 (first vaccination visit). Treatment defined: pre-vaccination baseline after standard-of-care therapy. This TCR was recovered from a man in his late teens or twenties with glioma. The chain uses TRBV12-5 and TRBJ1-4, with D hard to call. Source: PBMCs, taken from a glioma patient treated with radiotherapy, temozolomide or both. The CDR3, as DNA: TGTGCTAGTGGTTTGTCAGGCTTCGGGAAACTGTTTTTT. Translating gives CASGLSGFGKLFF.